This TCR beta chain was identified during a study of blood T cell repertoires in COVID-19. Study information: From the United States, Italy and Spain came samples of acute and convalescent COVID-19. Sources were T cells, B-cell-depleted T cells, or PBMCs; the material itself was cDNA or gDNA.

This CDR3 is built from 14 residues. The germline V and J ends were trimmed by 6 bases and 4 bases, with 13 bases remaining between them. CDR1 is MNHEY and CDR2 is SVGAGI in the germline V gene. How the authors handled the data: Researchers report that nucleated cell counts were estimated from reference gene primer amplification. The assay was immunoSEQ multiplex PCR, and TCRdb's table has in-frame clones only and misses some. The DNA was the basis for D and trimming; V, J and clone size are from that table. The data contain about 91,000 clones, 70% to 90% of them singletons. The chain carries TRBV6-5 and TRBJ2-1; D unresolved. The sequence came from a man aged 70-80 years with acute or convalescent COVID-19. What was sequenced was peripheral blood. CDR3 nucleotide sequence: TGTGCCAGCAGCCCCCCCGGGTCATACAATGAGCAGTTCTTC. Its protein product is CASSPPGSYNEQFF.